The source of this TCR beta chain is a study of metastatic and nonmetastatic thyroid tumors. Whole-study context: The study looked at repertoires side by side in blood and in tumor or nodule tissue from malignant and benign thyroid patients. Study conclusions and caveats: Benign nodules were reported to have significantly lower TCR beta diversity than malignant thyroid tumors, in blood and tumor.

Regarding this clone: Antigen: not known.

TCRdb re-called the PCR reads through MiXCR. The sample includes 11,000 to 15,000 clones, approximately 24% of them seen just once. Germline values: CDR1 SGHAT, CDR2 FQNNGV. V lost 5 bases and J lost 3, with 23 bases in between. This CDR3 region has 18 residues. Every patient was untreated before thyroid surgery. The sequence derives from a female donor with papillary thyroid cancer or a benign thyroid nodule (not recorded which). Some clones in this sample may be carry-over from other donors' samples. The sample was tumor tissue. The chain links TRBV11-2 to TRBJ2-1; D possibly corresponds to TRBD2 (5 bases). The CDR3 sequence is CASSTFMDCPAGYNEQFF. CDR3 DNA: TGTGCCAGCAGCACTTTCATGGATTGTCCTGCGGGCTACAATGAGCAGTTCTTC.